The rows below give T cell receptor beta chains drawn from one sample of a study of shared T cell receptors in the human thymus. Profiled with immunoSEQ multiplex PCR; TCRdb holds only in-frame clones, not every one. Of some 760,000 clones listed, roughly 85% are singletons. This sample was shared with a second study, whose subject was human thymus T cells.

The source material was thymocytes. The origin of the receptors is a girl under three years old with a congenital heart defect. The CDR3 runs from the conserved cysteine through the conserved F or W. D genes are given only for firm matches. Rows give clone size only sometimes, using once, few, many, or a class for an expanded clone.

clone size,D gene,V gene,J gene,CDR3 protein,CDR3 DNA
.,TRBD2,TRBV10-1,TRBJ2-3,CASSESTSGADTQYF,TGCGCCAGCAGTGAGTCGACTAGCGGGGCAGATACGCAGTATTTT
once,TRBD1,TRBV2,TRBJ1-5,CASRQDRGNQPQHF,TGTGCCAGCAGACAAGACAGGGGGAATCAGCCCCAGCATTTT
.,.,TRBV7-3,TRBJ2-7,CASSLQGRSNEQYF,TGTGCCAGCAGCTTACAGGGGCGGTCCAACGAGCAGTACTTC
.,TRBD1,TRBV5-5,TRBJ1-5,CASSRDSDSNQPQHF,TGTGCCAGCAGCCGGGACAGCGATAGCAATCAGCCCCAGCATTTT
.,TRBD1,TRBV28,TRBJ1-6,CASSFTGGTGDSPLHF,TGTGCCAGCAGTTTTACGGGGGGGACAGGGGATTCACCCCTCCACTTT
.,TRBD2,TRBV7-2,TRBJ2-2,CASSLAAGEGELFF,TGTGCCAGCAGCTTAGCGGCGGGGGAGGGGGAGCTGTTTTTT
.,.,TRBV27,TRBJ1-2,CASTNRLNYGYTF,TGTGCCAGCACCAACAGGTTAAACTATGGCTACACCTTC
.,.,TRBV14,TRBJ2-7,CASSHKRRKPYEQYF,TGTGCCAGCAGCCATAAAAGGAGAAAGCCCTACGAGCAGTACTTC
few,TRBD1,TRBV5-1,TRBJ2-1,CASSRRQGPRDHNEQFF,TGCGCCAGCAGTCGACGACAGGGTCCACGAGATCACAATGAGCAGTTCTTC
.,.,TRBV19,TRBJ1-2,CASTPSIAGAFSGYTF,TGTGCCAGTACCCCTTCGATAGCAGGGGCTTTTAGTGGCTACACCTTC
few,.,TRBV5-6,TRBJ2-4,CASSLFSWSLLAKNIQYF,TGTGCCAGCAGCTTGTTTAGTTGGAGCCTACTAGCCAAAAACATTCAGTACTTC
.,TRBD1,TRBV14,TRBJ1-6,CASSMKSRGQGKNSPLHF,TGTGCCAGCAGCATGAAGTCCAGGGGACAGGGGAAGAATTCACCCCTCCACTTT
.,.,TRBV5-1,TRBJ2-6,CASSFPRVLGGANVLTF,TGCGCCAGCAGCTTCCCTCGGGTCTTGGGTGGGGCCAACGTCCTGACTTTC
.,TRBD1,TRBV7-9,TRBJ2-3,CASSSRVAGGYTDTQYF,TGTGCCAGCAGCTCCCGGGTGGCAGGGGGCTACACAGATACGCAGTATTTT
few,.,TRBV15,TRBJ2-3,CATSTSWSDTQYF,TGTGCCACCAGCACTAGTTGGTCGGATACGCAGTATTTT
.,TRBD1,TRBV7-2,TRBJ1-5,CASSSRTGLQPQHF,TGTGCCAGCAGCTCTAGGACAGGGCTTCAGCCCCAGCATTTT
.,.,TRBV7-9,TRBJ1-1,CASSQTPATTLNTEAFF,TGTGCCAGCAGCCAAACCCCCGCGACTACTCTGAACACTGAAGCTTTCTTT
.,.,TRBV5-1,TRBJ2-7,CASSLRSSYEQYF,TGCGCCAGCAGCCTTAGAAGCTCCTACGAGCAGTACTTC
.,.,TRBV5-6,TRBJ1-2,CASSLEDSSLDFYGYTF,TGTGCCAGCAGCTTGGAGGACAGCTCCCTAGACTTCTATGGCTACACCTTC
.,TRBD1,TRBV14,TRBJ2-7,CASRPRSDRTNYEQYF,TGTGCCAGCAGGCCGAGATCGGACAGGACAAACTACGAGCAGTACTTC
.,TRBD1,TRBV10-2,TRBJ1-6,CASRPGQEHYNSPLHF,TGCGCCAGCAGACCGGGACAGGAGCACTATAATTCCCCCCTCCACTTT
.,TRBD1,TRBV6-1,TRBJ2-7,CASSLQGIYEQYF,TGTGCCAGCAGCCTACAGGGGATCTACGAGCAGTACTTC
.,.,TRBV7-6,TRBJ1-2,CASSSGGYGYTF,TGTGCCAGCAGCAGCGGGGGGTATGGCTACACCTTC
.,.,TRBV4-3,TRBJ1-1,CASSQGRGETEAFF,TGCGCCAGCAGCCAAGGCCGCGGGGAAACTGAAGCTTTCTTT
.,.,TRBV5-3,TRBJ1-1,CARSPNIGASPHNTEAFF,TGTGCCAGAAGTCCCAATATTGGGGCATCTCCCCATAACACTGAAGCTTTCTTT
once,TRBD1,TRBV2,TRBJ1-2,CASNRDRGKNGYTF,TGTGCCAGCAATCGGGACAGGGGGAAGAATGGCTACACCTTC